These T cell receptor beta chains were read from a single sample in a study of Tregs in tolerant kidney transplant recipients. Libraries were prepared by immunoSEQ multiplex PCR; TCRdb keeps only in-frame clonotypes and omits some of them. This table has roughly 64,000 clones, 98% appearing once. Specimen: Tregs from blood, collected before the transplant. These receptors were obtained from a human donor who received a combined kidney and bone marrow transplant. Each CDR3 is given with its conserved first and last residue.

v_call: TRBV5-1; j_call: TRBJ2-2; cdr3_aa: CASSFHEGGELFF
v_call: TRBV19; j_call: TRBJ1-5; cdr3_aa: CASSIRPNRNQPQHF
v_call: TRBV19; j_call: TRBJ2-7; cdr3_aa: CASSNRPLSHEQYF
v_call: TRBV27; j_call: TRBJ2-3; cdr3_aa: CASSPRDTVDTQYF
v_call: TRBV10-3; j_call: TRBJ1-1; cdr3_aa: CAISGPGIEAFF
v_call: TRBV11-3; j_call: TRBJ2-3; cdr3_aa: CASSLVRLAGDPDTQYF
v_call: TRBV5-4; j_call: TRBJ2-5; cdr3_aa: CASSLGGLAGGRWETQYF
v_call: TRBV12-5; j_call: TRBJ2-7; cdr3_aa: CASGRDFPVYEQYF
v_call: TRBV30; j_call: TRBJ2-2; cdr3_aa: CAWMGGRRTGELFF
v_call: TRBV5-4; j_call: TRBJ2-2; cdr3_aa: CASSLTLLAGGTGELFF
v_call: TRBV4-1; j_call: TRBJ1-3; cdr3_aa: CASSQEHRGQNTIYF
v_call: TRBV19; j_call: TRBJ2-5; cdr3_aa: CASSTSQGETQYF
v_call: TRBV30; j_call: TRBJ2-1; cdr3_aa: CAWSVRRGRVAYNEQFF
v_call: TRBV11-2; j_call: TRBJ1-4; cdr3_aa: CASSLEDIATNEKLFF
v_call: TRBV28; j_call: TRBJ2-7; cdr3_aa: CASLGYVKQYF
v_call: TRBV18; j_call: TRBJ2-3; cdr3_aa: CASSPGLTPDTQYF
v_call: TRBV4-3; j_call: TRBJ1-6; cdr3_aa: CASSQGGFGNSPLHF
v_call: TRBV9; j_call: TRBJ2-3; cdr3_aa: CASSVAFGQGALDTQYF
v_call: TRBV30; j_call: TRBJ2-2; cdr3_aa: CAWNSANTGELFF
v_call: TRBV25-1; j_call: TRBJ2-5; cdr3_aa: CASTSGRGRLETQYF
v_call: TRBV11-3; j_call: TRBJ2-7; cdr3_aa: CASSPRDRDEQYF
v_call: TRBV10-1; j_call: TRBJ1-5; cdr3_aa: CASRESPGQGNQPQHF
v_call: TRBV14; j_call: TRBJ2-7; cdr3_aa: CASSYGTFYSYEQYF
v_call: TRBV7-3; j_call: TRBJ2-1; cdr3_aa: CASSRRQGAYNEQFF
v_call: TRBV10-1; j_call: TRBJ2-3; cdr3_aa: CASSAGQGCLTTQYF
v_call: TRBV7-2; j_call: TRBJ2-2; cdr3_aa: CASSSSVAGELFF
v_call: TRBV18; j_call: TRBJ1-1; cdr3_aa: CASSQRDRVGVMNTEAFF
v_call: TRBV9; j_call: TRBJ2-6; cdr3_aa: CASSPIAAVYASGANVLTF
v_call: TRBV5-4; j_call: TRBJ2-5; cdr3_aa: CASSLSSGVGTQYF
v_call: TRBV29-1; j_call: TRBJ1-5; cdr3_aa: CSVKDSINQPQHF
v_call: TRBV5-6; j_call: TRBJ1-1; cdr3_aa: CASRLQGLTEAFF
v_call: TRBV11-3; j_call: TRBJ2-5; cdr3_aa: CASSYRGRLETQYF
v_call: TRBV12-5; j_call: TRBJ2-7; cdr3_aa: CASGPQRGEQYF
v_call: TRBV7-7; j_call: TRBJ2-5; cdr3_aa: CASSLTSHGTLETQYF
v_call: TRBV7-6; j_call: TRBJ2-1; cdr3_aa: CASSLAPGQTEQFF
v_call: TRBV30; j_call: TRBJ2-1; cdr3_aa: CAWSVIREQFF
v_call: TRBV19; j_call: TRBJ2-4; cdr3_aa: CASSRFYRVGSKNIQYF
v_call: TRBV7-3; j_call: TRBJ1-6; cdr3_aa: CASSLRGGSYNSPLHF
v_call: TRBV5-1; j_call: TRBJ2-2; cdr3_aa: CASSSLRGGTGELFF
v_call: TRBV28; j_call: TRBJ1-6; cdr3_aa: CASITNRGYSPLHF